This T cell receptor (beta chain) appears in the sequencing data of a study of cytomegalovirus exposure and HLA in healthy donors. At the level of the study: Tens of millions of unique TCRs from HLA-typed donors made up an early data release. Study-wide results and limits: In a later analysis, an Asian-associated ancestry cluster reportedly showed fewer N-insertions than the roughly 730-donor mean. Links to common viral pathogens appeared, in a later analysis, for several of the most significant clusters.

The CDR3 has 13 amino acids. The germline CDR1 and CDR2 sequences are LNHDA and SQIVND (reference sequence). Between the trimmed V and J ends, which lost 7 bases and 4 bases, there was a span of 11 bases. Primers for the PCR totalled 60 Vbeta and 13 Jbeta. Libraries were prepared by immunoSEQ multiplex PCR; TCRdb keeps only in-frame clonotypes and omits some of them. Found here are fewer than 250,000 clones, over 70% of them singletons; the top ten hold more than 0.6%. In regard to this clone: Its antigen is unidentified.

Sequenced sample: PBMCs. The chain employs TRBV19 and TRBJ1-5; possible D gene TRBD1, 6 bases. The origin of this receptor is a boy under 10 years old in good health and CMV-seronegative. The CDR3 spells CASNQQGNQPQHF. CDR3 nucleotides: TGTGCCAGTAATCAACAGGGAAATCAGCCCCAGCATTTT.